The 20 T cell receptor beta chains below all came from one sample that was sequenced in a study of cytomegalovirus exposure and HLA in healthy donors. PCR primers comprised 60 Vbeta and 13 Jbeta primers. Some clones are missing from TCRdb's copy, which holds only in-frame ones; the method was immunoSEQ multiplex PCR. The sample lists about 180,000 clones, around three quarters occurring once. Sequences were obtained from PBMCs. Receptors were obtained from a middle-aged man in good health and CMV-seronegative.

This chain uses TRBV19 with TRBJ2-2; TRBD2 matches 16 bases. V lost 6 bases and J lost 7; bases outside the gene matches: 5. CDR1 LNHDA and CDR2 SQIVND come from the germline V gene (reference sequence). The CDR3 covers 16 residues. This CDR3 is CASSGTSGRAGGELFF. CDR3 DNA sequence: TGTGCCAGTAGCGGGACTAGCGGGAGGGCCGGCGGGGAGCTGTTTTTT.

This clone was observed a single time. The chain is built from TRBV2 and TRBJ1-1, with D unresolved. Trimming took 5 bases from V and 5 from J, leaving 12 bases between them. This CDR3 spans 13 amino acids. Germline V gene lookup returns CDR1 SNHLY and CDR2 FYNNEI. The CDR3 region is CASSPTRETEAFF. The CDR3, as DNA: TGTGCCAGCAGTCCGACGCGGGAGACTGAAGCTTTCTTT. Variable domain in full (rest from reference TRBV2 and TRBJ1-1): EPEVTQTPSHQVTQMGQEVILRCVPISNHLYFYWYRQILGQKVEFLVSFYNNEISEKSEIFDDQFSVERPDGSNFTLKIRSTKLEDSAMYFCASSPTRETEAFFGQGTRLTVV.

J is TRBJ2-7 and V is TRBV27; D gene uncertain. Germline V gene lookup returns CDR1 MNHEY and CDR2 SMNVEV (reference sequence). CDR3 length: 14 residues. Trimming stripped 0 bases from V and 3 bases from J, with 9 bases between. CDR3 protein: CASSLSGTIYEQYF. CDR3 nucleotides: TGTGCCAGCAGTTTATCCGGAACTATCTACGAGCAGTACTTC.

The gene calls are TRBV12-5 and TRBJ2-1, with no clear D. Germline V CDR1 and CDR2: LGHNT, FRNRAP. CDR3 size: 13 residues. V was trimmed by 6 bases and J by 5 bases, leaving 11 bases between them. CDR3 sequence: CASGSATNNEQFF. CDR3 DNA: TGTGCTAGTGGCTCCGCTACCAACAATGAGCAGTTCTTC.

The rearrangement links TRBV5-1 to TRBJ2-1, with 15 bases aligning to TRBD2. The CDR3 has 17 amino acids. The germline V gene encodes CDR1 SGHRS and CDR2 YFSETQ. Unmatched junction bases numbered 5, after V lost 4 bases and J lost 3 bases. This CDR3 is CASSPGLAGGFYNEQFF. The CDR3 region has the DNA TGCGCCAGCAGCCCAGGACTAGCGGGGGGGTTCTACAATGAGCAGTTCTTC.

The chain couples TRBV11-3 to TRBJ2-3; 9 bases are a match to TRBD1. The CDR3 has 16 residues. CDR1 is SGHNT, CDR2 YENEEA, per germline. V lost 7 bases, J lost 2 bases, and 10 bases stayed unmatched. The chain's CDR3 is CASTTWGQGYTDTQYF. The CDR3 coding sequence is TGTGCCAGCACCACCTGGGGACAGGGCTACACAGATACGCAGTATTTT.

The V and J genes are TRBV6-4 and TRBJ2-1; TRBD2 matches 9 bases. Unmatched junction bases numbered 7, after V lost 2 bases and J lost 8 bases. CDR3 size: 15 residues. Germline CDR1 is MRHNA and CDR2 is SNTAGT. The CDR3 DNA is TGTGCCAGCAGTGACGGCAGCGGGGGGTCGGATGAGCAGTTCTTC. The encoded protein is CASSDGSGGSDEQFF.

The J gene is TRBJ1-1, the V gene TRBV5-6, with D uncertain. Germline V gene data show CDR1 as SGHDT and CDR2 as YYEEEE. V lost 2 bases and J 4 bases, leaving 18 bases between the germline ends. The CDR3 is 16 residues long. CDR3 protein: CASSLGRRRASTEAFF. The CDR3 DNA reads TGTGCCAGCAGCTTAGGGCGGCGGAGGGCGAGCACTGAAGCTTTCTTT.

In DNA, the CDR3 is TGCGCCAGCAGCCTCCTACAGGGTGACTATGGCTACACCTTC. Protein product: CASSLLQGDYGYTF. This rearrangement joins TRBV4-3 to TRBJ1-2, with a possible D match to TRBD1 (6 bases). Looked up from germline, CDR1 is LGHNA and CDR2 is YSLEER. V was clipped by 4 bases and J by 3 bases, with 12 bases between them. This CDR3 has 14 amino acids.

CDR3 in amino acids: CASSLVAGTSNTGELFF. The CDR3 DNA follows: TGTGCCAGCTCACTGGTAGCGGGGACGTCGAACACCGGGGAGCTGTTTTTT. This chain links TRBV18 with TRBJ2-2, with 8 bases identical to TRBD2. Trimming cost V 4 bases and J 0 bases; bases outside gene matches: 7. In germline, CDR1 is KGHSH, CDR2 LQKENI. The CDR3 runs to 17 residues.

V usage is TRBV10-1 and J usage is TRBJ2-1, with TRBD2 matching 10 bases. Per the germline V gene, CDR1 is WNHNN and CDR2 is SYGVQD (reference sequence). V shed 4 bases, J shed 7 bases, and the junction held 7 bases outside the gene matches. This CDR3 spans 15 amino acids. The CDR3 reads CASSVGLAVGNEQFF. The CDR3 nucleotides read TGCGCCAGCAGTGTCGGACTAGCGGTCGGTAATGAGCAGTTCTTC.

On this clone: The junction differs from germline at one of its ends, possibly a read error. The J gene is TRBJ2-1, the V gene TRBV20-1; TRBD2 might be the D (5 bases). In germline, CDR1 is DFQATT, CDR2 SNEGSKA (reference sequence). This CDR3 comprises 11 residues. Here the CDR3 reads CSAGEDFEQFF. The CDR3 region has the DNA TGCAGTGCTGGAGAGGACTTTGAGCAGTTCTTC.

The chain is built from TRBV19 and TRBJ1-2; D perhaps matches TRBD1 (6 bases). From germline, CDR1 is LNHDA and CDR2 SQIVND (reference sequence). The V end lost 6 bases, the J end lost 5 bases, and 16 bases lay between the germline ends. The CDR3 runs to 14 residues. The CDR3 sequence is CASRRQALDYGYTF. The CDR3 bases are TGTGCCAGTAGGAGACAGGCCTTGGATTATGGCTACACCTTC.

The chain combines TRBV11-3 with TRBJ1-4, with D possibly TRBD1 on 6 matching bases. The germline V gene encodes CDR1 SGHNT and CDR2 YENEEA. The CDR3 extends over 15 amino acids. The germline V and J ends were trimmed by 4 bases and 4 bases, with 13 bases remaining between them. CDR3 bases: TGTGCCAGCAGCTCCAGGACAGCGAATAATGAAAAACTGTTTTTT. Protein sequence: CASSSRTANNEKLFF.

V is TRBV21-1 and J is TRBJ1-5; TRBD1, as called in the table, went unchecked against the DNA. TRBV21-1 corresponds to a pseudogene. The CDR3 loop spans 15 amino acids. DNA for the CDR3: TGTGCCAGCAGCAGCCGGGACAGGGTCGGCCAGCCCCAGCATTTT. This sequence encodes CASSSRDRVGQPQHF.

The J gene is TRBJ2-4, the V gene TRBV5-1; the match to TRBD2 covers 9 bases. This CDR3 region has 19 residues. The germline V gene has CDR1 SGHRS and CDR2 YFSETQ. Germline trimming cut 4 bases from V and 7 bases from J; bases unmatched to any gene: 21. Written as DNA, the CDR3 is TGCGCCAGCAGCCTTGTAGCCGTAACAGCGGGAGGTGGGACGAACATTCAGTACTTC. This codes for CASSLVAVTAGGGTNIQYF. The full variable domain, rest sourced from reference TRBV5-1 and TRBJ2-4, is KAGVTQTPRYLIKTRGQQVTLSCSPISGHRSVSWYQQTPGQGLQFLFEYFSETQRNKGNFPGRFSGRQFSNSRSEMNVSTLELGDSALYLCASSLVAVTAGGGTNIQYFGAGTRLSVL.

This chain connects TRBV4-1 to TRBJ1-3, with D maybe TRBD1 (5 bases). V lost 3 bases, J lost 0 bases, and 9 bases lay in between. Germline V gene sequence: CDR1 MGHRA, CDR2 YSYEKL. This CDR3 spans 15 amino acids. The CDR3 region has the DNA TGCGCCAGCAGCCAGGGGGGGAGCTCTGGAAACACCATATATTTT. The encoded protein is CASSQGGSSGNTIYF.

This clone came up once. V gene TRBV7-6 combines with J gene TRBJ2-7, with D possibly TRBD1 on 5 matching bases. CDR3 length equals 14 residues. CDR1 is SGHVS and CDR2 is FNYEAQ in the germline V gene. V dropped 5 bases and J dropped 2 bases, with 13 bases sitting between them. In nucleotides, the CDR3 is TGTGCCAGCAGCCCCCCAGGGATCCCCTACGAGCAGTACTTC. Residues: CASSPPGIPYEQYF.

This clone appeared once. The chain is built from TRBV7-9 and TRBJ1-4; a possible D gene is TRBD1 (5 bases). The V gene's germline CDR1 is SEHNR and CDR2 FQNEAQ (reference sequence). The CDR3 length is 14 residues. Trimming cost V 11 bases and J 5 bases, with 18 bases left between them. The CDR3 protein is CAGKRGAGNEKLFF. CDR3 DNA: TGTGCCGGAAAACGTGGGGCAGGGAATGAAAAACTGTTTTTT.

The chain is built from TRBV7-2 and TRBJ2-1; 15 nucleotides align to TRBD2. Germline V gene lookup returns CDR1 SGHTA and CDR2 FQGNSA. CDR3 size: 16 residues. V lost 6 bases to trimming and J lost 8 bases; unmatched junction nucleotides: 8. In DNA form, the CDR3 reads TGTGCCAGCAGTCGGACTAGCGGGAGGGATTTGGATGAGCAGTTCTTC. This gives the protein CASSRTSGRDLDEQFF.